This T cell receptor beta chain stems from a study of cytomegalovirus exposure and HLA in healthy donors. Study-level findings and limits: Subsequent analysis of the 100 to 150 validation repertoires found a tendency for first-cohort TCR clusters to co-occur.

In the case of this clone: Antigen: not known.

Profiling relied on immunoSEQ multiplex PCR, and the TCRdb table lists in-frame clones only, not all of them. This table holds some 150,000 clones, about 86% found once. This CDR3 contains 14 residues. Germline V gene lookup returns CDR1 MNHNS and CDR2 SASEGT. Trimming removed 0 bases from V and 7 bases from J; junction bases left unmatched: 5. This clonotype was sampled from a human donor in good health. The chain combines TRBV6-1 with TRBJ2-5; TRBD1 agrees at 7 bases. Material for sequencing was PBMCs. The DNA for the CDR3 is TGTGCCAGCAGTGAAGCGGCAGGGGGAAGGACCCAGTACTTC. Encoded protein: CASSEAAGGRTQYF.